This is a list of T cell receptor beta chains from one sample in a study of shared clonotypes between healthy human individuals. The protocol was immunoSEQ multiplex PCR, while the TCRdb copy is restricted to in-frame clones and leaves out a portion. The table includes around 600,000 clones, roughly 98% detected once. Sample: naive CD8+ T cells sorted from blood. The receptors were sampled from a man between 25 and 39 years old in good health. Both conserved end residues are part of each CDR3. D genes are given only for firm matches. The size entry is marked missing in some rows and otherwise reads once, few, many or a size class.

length,D,V,J,size,DNA,CDR3
13,.,TRBV5-5,TRBJ2-7,.,TGTGCCAGCAGCATAGGAGTAATCGACGAGCAGTACTTC,CASSIGVIDEQYF
15,TRBD1,TRBV14,TRBJ2-7,.,TGTGCCAGCAGCTATCGGACAGGGGCGATCTACGAGCAGTACTTC,CASSYRTGAIYEQYF
14,.,TRBV18,TRBJ2-7,.,TGTGCCAGCTCACCGGAGGGGGCTCCCTACGAGCAGTACTTC,CASSPEGAPYEQYF
10,.,TRBV29-1,TRBJ2-1,once,TGCAGCGTTGAGATAAGTGAGCAGTTCTTC,CSVEISEQFF
15,.,TRBV28,TRBJ2-5,.,TGTGCCAGCAGTTCACCTTACTCTGGGCAAGAGACCCAGTACTTC,CASSSPYSGQETQYF
14,.,TRBV11-2,TRBJ2-1,.,TGTGCCAGCAGCTGGACGGGCGGGTACAATGAGCAGTTCTTC,CASSWTGGYNEQFF
15,TRBD2,TRBV27,TRBJ2-3,.,TGTGCCAGCAGTTTTCTAGCGGGAGTTGCAGATACGCAGTATTTT,CASSFLAGVADTQYF
15,TRBD2,TRBV9,TRBJ2-1,once,TGTGCCAGCAGCCAAACTAGCGGGAGTTGGGGTGAGCAGTTCTTC,CASSQTSGSWGEQFF
14,.,TRBV27,TRBJ2-2,.,TGTGCCAGCAAAGGTCCAGGCAGCTCTAGGGAGCTGTTTTTT,CASKGPGSSRELFF
14,.,TRBV13,TRBJ2-7,.,TGTGCCAGCAGCTTAGGAGGGACAAAAGGGTGGCAGTACTTC,CASSLGGTKGWQYF
13,.,TRBV4-2,TRBJ2-7,.,TGTGCCAGCAGCCAAGAAGCCCTTGGCGAGCAGTACTTC,CASSQEALGEQYF
16,.,TRBV9,TRBJ2-7,.,TGTGCCAGCAGCGTAGGTGGACCAAGCATTGAGCGCGAGCAGTACTTC,CASSVGGPSIEREQYF
10,.,TRBV29-1,TRBJ1-1,.,TGCAGCCCTGGACCAACTGAAGCTTTCTTT,CSPGPTEAFF
15,.,TRBV5-8,TRBJ1-5,.,TGTGCCAGCAGCTTCTTATTAGCTGGCAATCAGCCCCAGCATTTT,CASSFLLAGNQPQHF
13,.,TRBV28,TRBJ1-1,.,TGTGCCAGCACGAAAGGTCAGAACACTGAAGCTTTCTTT,CASTKGQNTEAFF
14,.,TRBV27,TRBJ1-2,.,TGTGCCAGCACCCCATCCGGGACAATCTATGGCTACACCTTC,CASTPSGTIYGYTF
15,TRBD1,TRBV9,TRBJ1-5,once,TGTGCCAGCAGCGTAGGGCAGGGGGAGGGTCAGCCCCAGCATTTT,CASSVGQGEGQPQHF
14,TRBD1,TRBV5-1,TRBJ2-7,.,TGCGCCAGCAGCCCTGAGACAGGGAAAGCCGAGCAGTACTTC,CASSPETGKAEQYF
16,TRBD2,TRBV7-2,TRBJ2-3,.,TGTGCCAGCAGCCCACTAGCGGGTTTGGGCACAGATACGCAGTATTTT,CASSPLAGLGTDTQYF
17,.,TRBV12-5,TRBJ2-7,.,TGTGCTAGTGGTTTGGTAGGAAGAGCGAATAGCTCCTACGAGCAGTACTTC,CASGLVGRANSSYEQYF
15,TRBD1,TRBV9,TRBJ2-5,.,TGTGCCAGCAGCCCACCCGGGACAGCACAAGAGACCCAGTACTTC,CASSPPGTAQETQYF
13,.,TRBV10-3,TRBJ2-7,.,TGTGCCATCAGGCCAGAGAATCAGTACGAGCAGTACTTC,CAIRPENQYEQYF
16,.,TRBV2,TRBJ2-1,.,TGTGCCAGCAGGGCGGGACTCTCTACGGAGTACAATGAGCAGTTCTTC,CASRAGLSTEYNEQFF
13,.,TRBV6-1,TRBJ2-1,.,TGTGCCAGCATGGCCAGCTCCTACAATGAGCAGTTCTTC,CASMASSYNEQFF
14,TRBD2,TRBV27,TRBJ2-3,.,TGTGCCAGCAGTCTTCCGGGACTAGCGGCCCGGCAGTATTTT,CASSLPGLAARQYF
16,TRBD1,TRBV5-1,TRBJ2-7,.,TGCGCCAGCAGCCTCTCGGGACAGGGGTTTGGGAGGGAGCAGTACTTC,CASSLSGQGFGREQYF
11,.,TRBV28,TRBJ2-1,.,TGTGCCAGCAGCCTAGGGGGGGAGCAGTTCTTC,CASSLGGEQFF
11,TRBD2,TRBV15,TRBJ2-7,.,TGTGCCACCGGGACTACCTTGGAGCAGTACTTC,CATGTTLEQYF
12,.,TRBV11-2,TRBJ2-7,.,TGTGCCAGCAGCTTAGGTGGACCCGAAGGGGACTTC,CASSLGGPEGDF
14,TRBD2,TRBV27,TRBJ2-7,.,TGTGCCAGCAGTTTTTCGGGAGGGCCGTTCGAGCAGTACTTC,CASSFSGGPFEQYF
17,TRBD2,TRBV4-2,TRBJ2-1,.,TGTGCCAGCAGCCAAACTCGGAGCGGGAGCTCCTACAATGAGCAGTTCTTC,CASSQTRSGSSYNEQFF
11,.,TRBV27,TRBJ2-1,once,TGTGCCAGCAGTTTAGAGGGGGAGCAGTTCTTC,CASSLEGEQFF
15,TRBD1,TRBV15,TRBJ2-3,.,TGTGCCACCAGCAGCCGGGACAGTCACACAGATACGCAGTATTTT,CATSSRDSHTDTQYF
13,.,TRBV30,TRBJ2-2,.,TGTGCCTGGAGTGTATTGGACACCGGGGAGCTGTTTTTT,CAWSVLDTGELFF
15,.,TRBV4-3,TRBJ2-7,.,TGCGCCAGCAGCCAAGGCAGGGCGCCCTACTACGAGCAGTACTTC,CASSQGRAPYYEQYF
17,TRBD2,TRBV7-9,TRBJ2-7,.,TGTGCCAGCAGCTTACTCCCTGGGACTAGGGGACGAGACGAGCAGTACTTC,CASSLLPGTRGRDEQYF
18,TRBD1,TRBV7-9,TRBJ2-3,.,TGTGCCAGCAGACCTCCCCGGGACAGGGGGCGAAAGGGAGATACGCAGTATTTT,CASRPPRDRGRKGDTQYF
14,.,TRBV30,TRBJ1-5,.,TGTGCCTGGAGTCCCGGACAGCACAATCAGCCCCAGCATTTT,CAWSPGQHNQPQHF
15,.,TRBV27,TRBJ2-1,.,TGTGCCAGCAGTTTGTTAAGCGGATATTACAATGAGCAGTTCTTC,CASSLLSGYYNEQFF
16,TRBD2,TRBV5-1,TRBJ2-7,once,TGCGCCAGCAGCTTGGAGGGGAGCGGGAGGCCCTACGAGCAGTACTTC,CASSLEGSGRPYEQYF
18,TRBD2,TRBV10-3,TRBJ2-7,.,TGTGCCACTCGGGCTCCAGGACTAGCGGGAGCAAACTCCTACGAGCAGTACTTC,CATRAPGLAGANSYEQYF
14,TRBD2,TRBV29-1,TRBJ2-3,.,TGCAGCGTTGAGACTAGCGGGAGCACAGATACGCAGTATTTT,CSVETSGSTDTQYF
13,.,TRBV5-4,TRBJ1-1,.,TGTGCCAGCAGCGTAAGGGGCGGCACTGAAGCTTTCTTT,CASSVRGGTEAFF
13,TRBD1,TRBV2,TRBJ2-2,.,TGTGCCACCCGGACGGGACAGGGCGGGGAGCTGTTTTTT,CATRTGQGGELFF
15,.,TRBV2,TRBJ1-5,.,TGTGCCAGCAGTGGGGGGGAGAATAGCAATCAGCCCCAGCATTTT,CASSGGENSNQPQHF
14,.,TRBV10-1,TRBJ2-3,.,TGCGCCAGCGCCGAGGGCCGGAACACAGATACGCAGTATTTT,CASAEGRNTDTQYF
15,TRBD1,TRBV4-1,TRBJ2-3,.,TGCGCCAGCAGCCAGGGACAGTCTAGCACAGATACGCAGTATTTT,CASSQGQSSTDTQYF
15,.,TRBV7-9,TRBJ1-1,.,TGTGCCAGCAGCAACCCAGGACAGCCACGGTCTGAAGCTTTCTTT,CASSNPGQPRSEAFF
14,TRBD2,TRBV27,TRBJ2-1,.,TGTGCCAGCAGGATACTAGCGGACTACAATGAGCAGTTCTTC,CASRILADYNEQFF
12,.,TRBV6-1,TRBJ2-1,.,TGTGCCAGTGGGGGACAAACCAATGAGCAGTTCTTC,CASGGQTNEQFF
15,.,TRBV7-8,TRBJ2-1,.,TGTGCCAGCAGCTTACTGTTGGGACATAACAATGAGCAGTTCTTC,CASSLLLGHNNEQFF